The source of this T cell receptor (beta chain) is a study of cytomegalovirus exposure and HLA in healthy donors. This clone was recorded a few times. Germline assignment: CDR1 SQVTM and CDR2 ANQGSEA. The CDR3 is 14 amino acids. The V segment lost 0 bases and the J segment 4 bases; nucleotides outside the gene matches: 5. PCR was performed using 60 Vbeta and 13 Jbeta primers. Using immunoSEQ multiplex PCR, the repertoire was profiled, and TCRdb retains in-frame clones only, with some absent. The profile shows 200,000 to 250,000 clones, around 80% of them singletons. The material sequenced was PBMCs. The receptor comes from a man between 40 and 49 years old in good health and CMV-seronegative. V is TRBV29-1 and J is TRBJ1-2; 7 bases agree with TRBD1. The CDR3 DNA reads TGCAGCGTTGAAGAAGGGACAGACCTCTATGGCTACACCTTC. Protein product: CSVEEGTDLYGYTF.